These T cell receptor beta chains were read from a single sample in a study of cytomegalovirus exposure and HLA in healthy donors. The repertoire was sequenced with immunoSEQ multiplex PCR; TCRdb's copy has only in-frame clones and lacks some. The data hold roughly 59,000 clones, with 90% to 95% observed a single time. Sequencing was performed on PBMCs. The receptor source for this set is a man between 18 and 29 years old in good health and CMV-seropositive. CDR3s include the opening cysteine and the closing phenylalanine or tryptophan. The order of the fields is D gene, V gene, J gene, clone size, CDR3 protein, CDR3 DNA. A D gene is named only where the DNA matches it firmly. The listing skips clone size in some rows; elsewhere it reads once, few, many or a size class.

d_gene: .
v_gene: TRBV21-1
j_gene: TRBJ2-7
abundance: .
CDR3aa: CASSPGAGEQYF
CDR3nt: TGTGCCAGCAGCCCAGGGGCTGGCGAGCAGTACTTC

d_gene: .
v_gene: TRBV2
j_gene: TRBJ2-7
abundance: .
CDR3aa: CASSGQAYEQYF
CDR3nt: TGTGCCAGCAGTGGACAGGCCTACGAGCAGTACTTC

d_gene: .
v_gene: TRBV29-1
j_gene: TRBJ2-2
abundance: .
CDR3aa: CSVESAGRTGELFF
CDR3nt: TGCAGCGTTGAAAGTGCGGGGCGCACCGGGGAGCTGTTTTTT

d_gene: TRBD1
v_gene: TRBV6-5
j_gene: TRBJ2-7
abundance: .
CDR3aa: CASSYQSAGGRDEQYF
CDR3nt: TGTGCCAGCAGTTACCAGTCAGCAGGGGGTAGGGACGAGCAGTACTTC

d_gene: .
v_gene: TRBV7-9
j_gene: TRBJ1-4
abundance: few
CDR3aa: CASSSSSERLFF
CDR3nt: TGTGCCAGCAGCTCCTCTTCGGAGCGACTGTTTTTT

d_gene: .
v_gene: TRBV4-2
j_gene: TRBJ2-1
abundance: .
CDR3aa: CASSQGRDYNEQFF
CDR3nt: TGTGCCAGCAGCCAAGGTCGGGACTACAATGAGCAGTTCTTC

d_gene: TRBD1
v_gene: TRBV19
j_gene: TRBJ1-1
abundance: .
CDR3aa: CASSMIPHSQGMNTEAFF
CDR3nt: TGTGCCAGTAGTATGATCCCCCATTCACAGGGGATGAACACTGAAGCTTTCTTT

d_gene: .
v_gene: TRBV30
j_gene: TRBJ2-7
abundance: .
CDR3aa: CAWSVRGTRGEQYF
CDR3nt: TGTGCCTGGAGTGTTAGAGGGACTCGGGGCGAGCAGTACTTC

d_gene: TRBD2
v_gene: TRBV5-8
j_gene: TRBJ2-5
abundance: .
CDR3aa: CASSPLAGVGQETQYF
CDR3nt: TGTGCCAGCAGCCCCCTGGCGGGAGTGGGGCAAGAGACCCAGTACTTC

d_gene: .
v_gene: TRBV11-1
j_gene: TRBJ2-5
abundance: once
CDR3aa: CASSLAIGNQETQYF
CDR3nt: TGTGCCAGCAGCTTAGCGATCGGGAATCAAGAGACCCAGTACTTC

d_gene: TRBD2
v_gene: TRBV25-1
j_gene: TRBJ2-3
abundance: .
CDR3aa: CASSLAGVQGDTQYF
CDR3nt: TGTGCCAGCAGCCTAGCGGGAGTGCAAGGAGATACGCAGTATTTT

d_gene: .
v_gene: TRBV5-6
j_gene: TRBJ2-2
abundance: once
CDR3aa: CASSLQLPGELFF
CDR3nt: TGTGCCAGCAGCTTACAATTACCCGGGGAGCTGTTTTTT

d_gene: .
v_gene: TRBV19
j_gene: TRBJ2-7
abundance: .
CDR3aa: CASSPSGAEEFNYEQYF
CDR3nt: TGTGCCAGTAGCCCATCCGGAGCCGAGGAATTTAACTACGAGCAGTACTTC

d_gene: .
v_gene: TRBV9
j_gene: TRBJ1-1
abundance: .
CDR3aa: CASSVDPGESTEAFF
CDR3nt: TGTGCCAGCAGCGTAGACCCAGGGGAGTCGACTGAAGCTTTCTTT

d_gene: TRBD2
v_gene: TRBV7-3
j_gene: TRBJ2-3
abundance: .
CDR3aa: CASSPGTSGGSTDTQYF
CDR3nt: TGTGCCAGCAGCCCCGGGACTAGCGGGGGGAGCACAGATACGCAGTATTTT